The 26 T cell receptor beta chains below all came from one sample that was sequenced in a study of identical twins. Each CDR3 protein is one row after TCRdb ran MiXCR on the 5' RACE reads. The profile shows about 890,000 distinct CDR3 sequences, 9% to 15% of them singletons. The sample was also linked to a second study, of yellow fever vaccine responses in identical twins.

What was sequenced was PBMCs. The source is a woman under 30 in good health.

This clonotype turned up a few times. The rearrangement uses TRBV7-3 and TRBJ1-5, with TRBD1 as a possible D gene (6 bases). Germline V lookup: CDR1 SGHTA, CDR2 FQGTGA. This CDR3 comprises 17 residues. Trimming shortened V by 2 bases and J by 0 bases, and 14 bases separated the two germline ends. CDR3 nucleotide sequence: TGTGCCAGCAGCTTAGTGACAGGCTACAATAGCAATCAGCCCCAGCATTTT. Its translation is CASSLVTGYNSNQPQHF.

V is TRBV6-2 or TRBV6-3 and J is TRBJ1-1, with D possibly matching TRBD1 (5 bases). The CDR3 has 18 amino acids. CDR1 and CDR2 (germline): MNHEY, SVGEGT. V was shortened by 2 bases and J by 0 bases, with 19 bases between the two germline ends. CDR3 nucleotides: TGTGCCAGCAGTTACCCGGAGGGCAGGGCTATTATGAACACTGAAGCTTTCTTT. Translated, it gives CASSYPEGRAIMNTEAFF.

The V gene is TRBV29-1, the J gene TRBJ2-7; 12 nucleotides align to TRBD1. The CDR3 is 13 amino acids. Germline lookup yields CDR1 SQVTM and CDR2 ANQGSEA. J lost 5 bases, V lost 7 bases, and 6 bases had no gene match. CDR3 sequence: CSAAGQGANEQYF. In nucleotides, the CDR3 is TGCAGCGCCGCGGGACAGGGGGCAAACGAGCAGTACTTC.

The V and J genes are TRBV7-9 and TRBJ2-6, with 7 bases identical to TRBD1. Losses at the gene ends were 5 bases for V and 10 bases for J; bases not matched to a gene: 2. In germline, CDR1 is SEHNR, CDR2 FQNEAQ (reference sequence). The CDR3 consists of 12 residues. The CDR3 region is CASSMTGNVLTF. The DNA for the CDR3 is TGTGCCAGCAGCATGACAGGGAACGTCCTGACTTTC. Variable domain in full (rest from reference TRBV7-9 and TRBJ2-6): DTGVSQNPRHKITKRGQNVTFRCDPISEHNRLYWYRQTLGQGPEFLTYFQNEAQLEKSRLLSDRFSAERPKGSFSTLEIQRTEQGDSAMYLCASSMTGNVLTFGAGSRLTVL.

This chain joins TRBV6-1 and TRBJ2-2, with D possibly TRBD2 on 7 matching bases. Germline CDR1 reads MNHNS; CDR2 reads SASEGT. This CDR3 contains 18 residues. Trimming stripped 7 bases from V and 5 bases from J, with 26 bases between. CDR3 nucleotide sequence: TGTGCCAGCAAACTTTTCGCGGGGGCAGTTCGAGGGACCGGGGAGCTGTTTTTT. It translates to CASKLFAGAVRGTGELFF.

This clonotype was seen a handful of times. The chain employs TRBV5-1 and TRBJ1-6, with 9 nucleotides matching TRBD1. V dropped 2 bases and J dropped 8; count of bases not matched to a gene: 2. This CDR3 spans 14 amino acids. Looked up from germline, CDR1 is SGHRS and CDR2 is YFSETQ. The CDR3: CASSFWDRDSPLHF. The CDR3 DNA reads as TGCGCCAGCAGCTTCTGGGACAGGGATTCACCCCTCCACTTT.

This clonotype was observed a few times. Written as DNA, the CDR3 is TGTGCCATCAGTGAGCAGGGGCTTGGCACAGATACGCAGTATTTT. Amino acids: CAISEQGLGTDTQYF. The chain links TRBV10-3 to TRBJ2-3, with D perhaps matching TRBD1 (6 bases). The CDR3 totals 15 residues. Germline lookup yields CDR1 ENHRY and CDR2 SYGVKD. Trimming stripped 2 bases from V and 1 base from J, with 10 bases between.

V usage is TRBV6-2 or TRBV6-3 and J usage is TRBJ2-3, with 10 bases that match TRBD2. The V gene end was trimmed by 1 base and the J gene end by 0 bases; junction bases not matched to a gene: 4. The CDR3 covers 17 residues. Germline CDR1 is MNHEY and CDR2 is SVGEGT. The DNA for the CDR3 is TGTGCCAGCAGTTACTACCCGACTAGCGGGAGCACAGATACGCAGTATTTT. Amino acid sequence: CASSYYPTSGSTDTQYF.

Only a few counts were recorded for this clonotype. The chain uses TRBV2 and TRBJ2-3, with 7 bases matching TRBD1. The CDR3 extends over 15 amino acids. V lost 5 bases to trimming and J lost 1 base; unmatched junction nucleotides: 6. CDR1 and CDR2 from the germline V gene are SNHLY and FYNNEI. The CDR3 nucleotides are TGTGCCAGCAGTCGGACAGGAAGTGGCACAGATACGCAGTATTTT. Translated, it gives CASSRTGSGTDTQYF.

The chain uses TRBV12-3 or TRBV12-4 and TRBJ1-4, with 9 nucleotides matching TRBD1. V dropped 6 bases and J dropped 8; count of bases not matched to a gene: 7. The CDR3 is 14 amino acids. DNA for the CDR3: TGTGCCAGCAGCGGGACAGGGAAGTTAGAAAAACTGTTTTTT. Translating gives CASSGTGKLEKLFF.

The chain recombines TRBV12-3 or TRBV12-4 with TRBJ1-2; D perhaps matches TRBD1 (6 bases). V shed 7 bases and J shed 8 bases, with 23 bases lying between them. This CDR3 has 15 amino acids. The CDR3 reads CASTRQVRNSGGYTF. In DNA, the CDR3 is TGTGCCAGCACCCGACAGGTCCGAAACTCAGGAGGCTACACCTTC.

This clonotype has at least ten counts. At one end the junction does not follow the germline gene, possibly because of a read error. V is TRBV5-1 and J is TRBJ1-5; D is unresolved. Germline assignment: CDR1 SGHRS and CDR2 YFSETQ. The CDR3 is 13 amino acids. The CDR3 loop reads CASSLAENQPQHF. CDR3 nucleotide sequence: TGTGCCAGCAGCTTAGCCGAGAATCAGCCCCAGCATTTT.

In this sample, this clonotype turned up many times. CDR3 bases: TGTGCCACCAGTGATTATGGGTTCGGTGGCTACACCTTC. It codes for CATSDYGFGGYTF. This chain links TRBV24-1 with TRBJ1-2; D remains ambiguous. Germline V gene lookup returns CDR1 KGHDR and CDR2 SFDVKD. The CDR3 is 13 amino acids. Trimming removed 2 bases at V and 7 bases at J, with 10 bases between.

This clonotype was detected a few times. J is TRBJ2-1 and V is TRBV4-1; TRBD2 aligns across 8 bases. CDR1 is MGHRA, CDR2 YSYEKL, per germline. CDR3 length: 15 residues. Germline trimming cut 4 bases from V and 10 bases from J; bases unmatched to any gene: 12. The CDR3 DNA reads TGCGCCAGCAGCCTCTCTCAGCGGGAGATCTGGGAGCAGTTCTTC. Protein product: CASSLSQREIWEQFF.

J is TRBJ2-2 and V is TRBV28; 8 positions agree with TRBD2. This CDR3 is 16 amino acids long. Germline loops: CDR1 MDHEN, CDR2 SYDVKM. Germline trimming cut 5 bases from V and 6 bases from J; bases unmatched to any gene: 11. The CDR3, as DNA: TGTGCCAGCAGTCGAAGAGGACTAGCTGGCGCCGGGGAGCTGTTTTTT. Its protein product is CASSRRGLAGAGELFF.

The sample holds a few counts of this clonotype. CDR3 DNA: TGTGCCAGCAGTCGAGAATCAAACTATGGCTACACCTTC. Translating gives CASSRESNYGYTF. This chain connects TRBV12-3 or TRBV12-4 to TRBJ1-2; D remains ambiguous. The CDR3 covers 13 residues. The V end was cut by 5 bases, the J end by 2 bases, with 9 bases between.

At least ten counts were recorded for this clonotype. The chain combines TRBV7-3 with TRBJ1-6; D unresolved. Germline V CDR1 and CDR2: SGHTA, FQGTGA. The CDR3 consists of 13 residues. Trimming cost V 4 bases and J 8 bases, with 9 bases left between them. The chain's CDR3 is CASSSIPDSPLHF. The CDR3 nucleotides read TGTGCCAGCAGCTCCATTCCGGATTCACCCCTCCACTTT.

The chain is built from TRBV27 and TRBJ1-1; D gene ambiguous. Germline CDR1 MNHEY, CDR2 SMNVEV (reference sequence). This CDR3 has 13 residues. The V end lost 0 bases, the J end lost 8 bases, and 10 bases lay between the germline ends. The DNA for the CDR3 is TGTGCCAGCAGTTTATCAATTAGTACGGAAGCTTTCTTT. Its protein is CASSLSISTEAFF.

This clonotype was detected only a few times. The DNA for the CDR3 is TGTGCCAGCAGCTTCGGAAGGGAGGGAGAGACCCAGTACTTC. Amino acid sequence: CASSFGREGETQYF. The chain has TRBV11-1 and TRBJ2-5; 7 bases are a match to TRBD2. From germline, CDR1 is SGHAT and CDR2 FQDESV (reference sequence). The CDR3 spans 14 residues. The V gene end was trimmed by 3 bases and the J gene end by 4 bases; junction bases not matched to a gene: 5.

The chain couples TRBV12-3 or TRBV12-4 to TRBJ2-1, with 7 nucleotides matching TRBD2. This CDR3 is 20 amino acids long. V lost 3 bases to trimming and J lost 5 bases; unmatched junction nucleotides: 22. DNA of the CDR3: TGTGCCAGCAGTTTTAGAGTCTTTCTTATCGGCGGGAGAGGACACAATGAGCAGTTCTTC. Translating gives CASSFRVFLIGGRGHNEQFF.

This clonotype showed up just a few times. CDR3 residues: CSVAYGSYNEQFF. The CDR3 DNA reads as TGCAGCGTAGCATATGGCTCCTACAATGAGCAGTTCTTC. The chain couples TRBV29-1 to TRBJ2-1; D unresolved. Trimming stripped 6 bases from V and 0 bases from J, with 9 bases between. The CDR3 consists of 13 residues. Germline V gene data show CDR1 as SQVTM and CDR2 as ANQGSEA.

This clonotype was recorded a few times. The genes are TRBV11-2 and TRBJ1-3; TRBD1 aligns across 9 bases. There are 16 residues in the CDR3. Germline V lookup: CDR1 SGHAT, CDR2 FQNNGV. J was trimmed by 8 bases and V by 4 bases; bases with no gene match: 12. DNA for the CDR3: TGTGCCAGCAGCTCCCTTTTAACAGGGGGCGCGTACACCATATATTTT. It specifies CASSSLLTGGAYTIYF.

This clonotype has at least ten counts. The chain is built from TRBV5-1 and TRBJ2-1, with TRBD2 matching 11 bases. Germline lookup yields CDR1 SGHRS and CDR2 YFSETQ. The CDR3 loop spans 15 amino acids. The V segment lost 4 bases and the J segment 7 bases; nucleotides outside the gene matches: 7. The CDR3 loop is CASSNSGGALNEQFF. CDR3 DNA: TGCGCCAGCAGCAATAGCGGGGGGGCCCTTAATGAGCAGTTCTTC.

CDR3 nucleotides: TGTGCCAGCAGTGAGGACAGGGGGTTCTATGGCTACACCTTC. Translating it yields CASSEDRGFYGYTF. The genes are TRBV2 and TRBJ1-2; 10 positions agree with TRBD1. There are 14 residues in the CDR3. Germline trimming cut 3 bases from V and 4 bases from J; bases unmatched to any gene: 2. Germline V gives CDR1 SNHLY, CDR2 FYNNEI.

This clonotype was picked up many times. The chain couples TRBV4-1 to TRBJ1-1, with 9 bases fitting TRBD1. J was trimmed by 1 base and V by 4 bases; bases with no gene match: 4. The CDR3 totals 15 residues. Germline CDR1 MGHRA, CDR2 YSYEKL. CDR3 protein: CASSLGTGSNTEAFF. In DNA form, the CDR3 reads TGCGCCAGCAGCCTCGGGACAGGGTCGAACACTGAAGCTTTCTTT.

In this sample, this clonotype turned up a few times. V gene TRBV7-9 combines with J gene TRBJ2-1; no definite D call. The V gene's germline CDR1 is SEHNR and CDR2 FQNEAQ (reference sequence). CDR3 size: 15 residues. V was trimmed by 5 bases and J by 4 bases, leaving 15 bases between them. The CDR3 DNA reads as TGTGCCAGCAGCCCCGTGACACAGCAGTACAATGAGCAGTTCTTC. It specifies CASSPVTQQYNEQFF.